This is a list of T cell receptor beta chains from one sample in a study of T cell responses to AZD1222 COVID-19 vaccine. Profiling relied on immunoSEQ multiplex PCR, and the TCRdb table lists in-frame clones only, not all of them. The profile shows under 95,000 clones, 90% of them singletons. The sample consisted of peripheral blood, taken on day 0 of AZD1222 vaccination. The receptors were sampled from an adult in good health. Each CDR3 is given with its conserved first and last residue. A D gene is named only where the DNA matches it firmly. Some rows mark clone size as missing; the rest say once, few, many or name a class of expanded clone.

>TRBJ1-4|TRBV18|-|-
CASSPRGGADEKLFF
TGTGCCAGCTCACCTCGGGGAGGGGCGGATGAAAAACTGTTTTTT
>TRBJ1-4|TRBV7-9|TRBD1|few
CASSHITGGDEKLFF
TGTGCCAGCAGCCACATCACAGGGGGCGATGAAAAACTGTTTTTT
>TRBJ2-6|TRBV12-5|TRBD1|-
CASALTGTGANVLTF
TGTGCTAGTGCCCTGACAGGGACTGGGGCCAACGTCCTGACTTTC
>TRBJ1-3|TRBV18|-|-
CASSPPGLISGNTIYF
TGTGCCAGCTCTCCCCCAGGCCTAATCTCTGGAAACACCATATATTTT
>TRBJ2-2|TRBV18|-|-
CASSPMGARGTGELFF
TGTGCCAGCTCACCAATGGGGGCGCGGGGCACCGGGGAGCTGTTTTTT
>TRBJ1-1|TRBV10-3|-|-
CAISRGGPEAFF
TGTGCCATCAGTAGGGGGGGCCCTGAAGCTTTCTTT
>TRBJ2-2|TRBV3-1/TRBV3-2|-|few
CASSPISGNTGELFF
TGTGCCAGCAGCCCAATTAGCGGGAACACCGGGGAGCTGTTTTTT
>TRBJ2-3|TRBV19|-|-
CASSITGKDTQYF
TGTGCCAGTAGTATAACGGGGAAAGATACGCAGTATTTT
>TRBJ1-3|TRBV11-2|TRBD1|-
CASSLATGAGNGNTIYF
TGTGCCAGCAGCTTAGCCACAGGGGCAGGAAATGGAAACACCATATATTTT
>TRBJ1-2|TRBV4-1|-|-
CASSPKGSTGDYGYTF
TGCGCCAGCAGCCCGAAAGGCAGCACCGGGGACTATGGCTACACCTTC
>TRBJ1-2|TRBV7-8|-|-
CASSGGPYGYTF
TGTGCCAGCAGCGGAGGACCTTATGGCTACACCTTC
>TRBJ1-1|TRBV29-1|-|-
CSAPKDPGTEAFF
TGCAGCGCCCCGAAGGATCCAGGCACTGAAGCTTTCTTT
>TRBJ1-1|TRBV13|-|-
CASSTRQALNTEAFF
TGTGCCAGCAGCACCCGACAGGCCTTGAACACTGAAGCTTTCTTT
>TRBJ2-3|TRBV5-4|TRBD2|once
CASSLASGVTDTQYF
TGTGCCAGCAGCTTGGCTAGCGGGGTCACAGATACGCAGTATTTT
>TRBJ2-5|TRBV5-4|-|once
CASSPPRAPETQYF
TGTGCCAGCAGCCCCCCGCGGGCCCCGGAGACCCAGTACTTC
>TRBJ1-5|TRBV5-1|TRBD1|-
CASRWDRDQPQHF
TGCGCCAGCAGGTGGGACAGAGATCAGCCCCAGCATTTT
>TRBJ2-3|TRBV7-6|TRBD2|-
CASSFGGAGSTDTQYF
TGTGCCAGCAGCTTCGGGGGGGCCGGTAGCACAGATACGCAGTATTTT
>TRBJ2-3|TRBV12-3/TRBV12-4|-|few
CASRADTDTQYF
TGTGCCAGCAGGGCGGACACAGATACGCAGTATTTT
>TRBJ2-3|TRBV3-1/TRBV3-2|TRBD1|-
CASRLHRGRADTQYF
TGTGCCAGCAGGCTACACAGGGGTCGAGCAGATACGCAGTATTTT
>TRBJ1-2|TRBV5-1|-|once
CASSLGGGDYGYTF
TGCGCCAGCAGCTTGGGGGGTGGTGACTATGGCTACACCTTC
>TRBJ2-7|TRBV6-5|TRBD1|-
CASRTTGGRPNEQYF
TGTGCCAGCAGGACGACAGGGGGTCGTCCCAACGAGCAGTACTTC
>TRBJ1-4|TRBV12-3/TRBV12-4|-|-
CASSLWSDEKLFF
TGTGCCAGCAGTTTGTGGTCGGACGAAAAACTGTTTTTT
>TRBJ1-3|TRBV19|-|-
CATEKGGTTASGNTIYF
TGTGCCACTGAGAAAGGTGGGACGACGGCCTCTGGAAACACCATATATTTT
>TRBJ2-5|TRBV7-2|-|-
CASSLFLASQLTETQYF
TGTGCCAGCAGCTTATTTCTAGCGTCCCAACTAACGGAGACCCAGTACTTC
>TRBJ2-7|TRBV27|TRBD2|-
CASSSGTSGGQYEQYF
TGTGCCAGCAGTTCCGGGACTAGCGGGGGGCAGTACGAGCAGTACTTC
>TRBJ2-3|TRBV6-4|TRBD2|many
CASSEAGGPTDTQYF
TGTGCCAGCAGTGAAGCGGGGGGGCCCACAGATACGCAGTATTTT
>TRBJ2-1|TRBV6-4|-|-
CASSPGGGIEQFF
TGTGCCAGCTCCCCTGGAGGGGGCATCGAGCAGTTCTTC
>TRBJ2-1|TRBV5-4|-|-
CASSPRSYNEQFF
TGTGCCAGCAGCCCCCGCTCCTACAATGAGCAGTTCTTC
>TRBJ1-1|TRBV29-1|-|-
CSVEDLGRMNTEAFF
TGCAGCGTTGAAGATCTGGGCAGGATGAACACTGAAGCTTTCTTT
>TRBJ1-5|TRBV7-2|-|-
CASSLQGNQAQHF
TGTGCCAGCAGCTTACAGGGGAATCAAGCCCAGCATTTT
>TRBJ1-2|TRBV25-1|TRBD1|-
CASSYTGTGYGYTF
TGTGCCAGCAGCTATACCGGGACAGGGTATGGCTACACCTTC
>TRBJ1-2|TRBV24-1|-|-
CATSGTGEGYTF
TGTGCCACCAGTGGAACAGGTGAGGGCTACACCTTC
>TRBJ1-4|TRBV18|-|-
CASSPRVAENEKLFF
TGTGCCAGCTCACCACGTGTGGCAGAGAATGAAAAACTGTTTTTT
>TRBJ2-7|TRBV2|-|-
CASRPPYEQYF
TGTGCCAGCAGACCCCCCTACGAGCAGTACTTC
>TRBJ2-1|TRBV12-3/TRBV12-4|-|few
CASSLGRFNEQFF
TGTGCCAGCAGTTTGGGGCGATTCAATGAGCAGTTCTTC
>TRBJ1-2|TRBV4-1|-|-
CASSPREWDGYTF
TGCGCCAGCAGCCCCCGGGAGTGGGATGGCTACACCTTC
>TRBJ2-1|TRBV4-1|TRBD2|-
CASSQGVRTGGQRNEQFF
TGCGCCAGCAGCCAAGGTGTCAGGACGGGGGGGCAACGCAATGAGCAGTTCTTC
>TRBJ2-4|TRBV18|-|-
CASSPSGTENIQYF
TGTGCCAGCTCACCTTCCGGGACCGAAAACATTCAGTACTTC